Here is one T cell receptor beta chain with its context. Clones were sequenced by immunoSEQ multiplex PCR, and TCRdb holds only the in-frame ones, with some missing. Of 100,000 to 150,000 clones listed, 86% are singletons. This sample is drawn from a study of blood T cell repertoires in COVID-19. Turning to the study itself: The study drew acute and convalescent COVID-19 samples from the United States, Italy and Spain. Sources were T cells, B-cell-depleted T cells, or PBMCs; the material itself was cDNA or gDNA.

The CDR3 contains 12 residues. V gave up 6 bases and J gave up 8 bases, with 11 bases separating them. Germline V CDR1 and CDR2: SGDLS, YYNGEE. The V and J genes are TRBV9 and TRBJ2-2; D remains ambiguous. This clonotype originated in a human donor in a cohort sampled during active COVID-19. The material sequenced was peripheral blood. In DNA form, the CDR3 reads TGTGCCAGCACCCGAATGGAGGGGGAGCTGTTTTTT. Translating gives CASTRMEGELFF.